This TCR beta chain was found in a study of T cells in Graves' hyperthyroidism and ophthalmopathy. Study outcomes and limitations: Blood also contained most expanded thyroid clonotypes above 0.001.

Germline V gives CDR1 SEHNR, CDR2 FQNEAQ (reference sequence). There are 16 residues in the CDR3. V trimming: 5 bases; J trimming: 2 bases; junction bases outside the gene matches: 8. RNA transcripts were the template for amplifying TCR beta CDR3 regions. Primed by the HTBI set, a first-round RT-PCR was run on the TCR CDR3. TCRdb independently ran MiXCR on the multiplex PCR reads; one entry per CDR3 protein. The sample has 300,000 to 450,000 distinct CDR3 sequences; roughly 25% are singletons. This clonotype has just a few counts. What it recognizes is unknown. Used for diagnoses were clinical symptoms, serum thyroxine and TRAb, thyroid ultrasound and orbital computed tomography.

The sequence was obtained from a man aged 50 to 60 with Graves' hyperthyroidism. The source material was blood. V usage is TRBV7-9 and J usage is TRBJ2-1; the match to TRBD2 covers 8 bases. The CDR3 region has the DNA TGTGCCAGCAGCCATAGCGGGAACCCCCCCTACAATGAGCAGTTCTTC. Protein sequence: CASSHSGNPPYNEQFF.